These 3 T cell receptor beta chains were all obtained from the same sample, sequenced in a study of T cells in Graves' hyperthyroidism and ophthalmopathy. Amplified TCR beta CDR3 regions came from RNA transcripts. The study used the HTBI primer set for a first-round RT-PCR of the TCR CDR3. TCRdb re-called the multiplex PCR reads with MiXCR, one entry per CDR3 protein. The sample comprises hundreds of thousands of distinct CDR3 sequences, approximately 15% of which are singletons, and just under 25% rests with the top ten. Source material: blood. The receptors were sampled from a young woman with Graves' hyperthyroidism.

CDR3 sequence (DNA): TGTGCCAGCAGTCCCCGGACAGGGGGTCGGCAAGAGACCCAGTACTTC. Encoded protein: CASSPRTGGRQETQYF. V gene TRBV6-2 or TRBV6-3 combines with J gene TRBJ2-5, with TRBD1 identical over 10 bases. CDR3 length: 16 amino acids. Germline CDR1 is MNHEY and CDR2 is SVGEGT. The ends lost 5 bases at V and 2 bases at J; junction bases unmatched: 8.

In this sample, this clonotype turned up a few times. The V call is TRBV6-2 or TRBV6-3, the J call TRBJ2-2; D gene ambiguous. Trimming removed 2 bases from V and 2 bases from J, with 9 bases in between. The CDR3 consists of 15 residues. CDR1 MNHEY and CDR2 SVGEGT come from the germline V gene. The CDR3 nucleotides read TGTGCCAGCAGTTACCTGGCAAGCAACACCGGGGAGCTGTTTTTT. Protein: CASSYLASNTGELFF.

The table lists this clonotype with a few counts. The chain combines TRBV10-1 with TRBJ1-1; TRBD1 is a possible D gene (5 bases). Trimming removed 0 bases from V and 7 bases from J, with 12 bases in between. The germline gives CDR1 WNHNN, CDR2 SYGVQD (reference sequence). The CDR3 covers 14 residues. CDR3 residues: CASSESQAQGEAFF. The CDR3 region has the DNA TGCGCCAGCAGTGAGTCGCAGGCCCAGGGTGAAGCTTTCTTT.